These 27 T cell receptor beta chains originate from one sample sequenced in a study of blood T cell repertoires in COVID-19. Measured with immunoSEQ multiplex PCR; TCRdb has only the in-frame clones, and not every one. Of 200,000 to 250,000 clones in the sample, 79% are singletons; the top ten hold approximately 4%. The specimen was peripheral blood. The source of these receptors is a woman in her thirties or forties with active or convalescent COVID-19.

The chain combines TRBV19 with TRBJ1-2; no definite D call. The CDR3 length is 11 residues. V lost 7 bases to trimming and J lost 9 bases, with 12 bases between them. Per the germline V gene, CDR1 is LNHDA and CDR2 is SQIVND (reference sequence). The CDR3 is CASNYPGSYTF. In nucleotides, the CDR3 is TGTGCCAGTAATTATCCGGGGAGCTACACCTTC.

This chain uses TRBV11-2 with TRBJ2-6, with 8 bases aligning to TRBD1. V gave up 11 bases and J gave up 0 bases; unmatched junction bases: 6. This CDR3 is built from 15 residues. CDR1 SGHAT and CDR2 FQNNGV come from the germline V gene. The CDR3: CAGDRGISGANVLTF. For the CDR3, the DNA is TGTGCCGGTGACAGGGGAATCTCTGGGGCCAACGTCCTGACTTTC. Drawing the rest from reference TRBV11-2 and TRBJ2-6, the complete variable domain is EAGVAQSPRYKIIEKRQSVAFWCNPISGHATLYWYQQILGQGPKLLIQFQNNGVVDDSQLPKDRFSAERLKGVDSTLKIQPAKLEDSAVYLCAGDRGISGANVLTFGAGSRLTVL.

V usage is TRBV3-1 (or the pseudogene TRBV3-2) and J usage is TRBJ2-1, with TRBD1 identical over 9 bases. With V trimmed by 4 bases and J by 4 bases, 5 bases remained unmatched. This CDR3 spans 15 amino acids. Germline V lookup: CDR1 LGHDT, CDR2 YNNKEL (reference sequence). The CDR3: CASSLGTGRYNEQFF. The CDR3, as DNA: TGTGCCAGCAGCCTGGGGACAGGGAGGTACAATGAGCAGTTCTTC.

The chain links TRBV6-5 to TRBJ1-4, with 8 bases lining up with TRBD1. The germline gives CDR1 MNHEY, CDR2 SVGAGI. This CDR3 spans 14 amino acids. J gave up 8 bases and V 3 bases, and 5 bases lay outside the gene matches. This CDR3 is CASSYGQGGEKLFF. The CDR3 DNA is TGTGCCAGCAGTTATGGACAGGGTGGCGAAAAACTGTTTTTT.

The chain joins TRBV11-2 to TRBJ1-6; D is possibly TRBD1 (6 bases). The CDR3 contains 14 residues. Germline lookup yields CDR1 SGHAT and CDR2 FQNNGV. The V and J ends lost 5 bases and 4 bases respectively, with 9 bases between them. The CDR3 DNA reads as TGTGCCAGCAGCCACGGACAGTATAATTCACCCCTCCACTTT. The encoded protein is CASSHGQYNSPLHF.

The chain recombines TRBV13 with TRBJ2-3, with TRBD1 matching over 7 bases. Looked up from germline, CDR1 is PRHDT and CDR2 is FYEKMQ (reference sequence). The CDR3 spans 15 residues. Trimming at V came to 3 bases and at J to 0 bases, leaving 3 bases not matched to a gene. CDR3 nucleotide sequence: TGTGCCAGCAGCTTCGGACAGGTTAGCACAGATACGCAGTATTTT. Encoded protein: CASSFGQVSTDTQYF.

The V and J genes are TRBV7-8 and TRBJ2-2, with D tentatively TRBD2 (6 bases). CDR1 and CDR2 (germline): SGHVS, FQNEAQ. The length of the CDR3 is 17 residues. V was cut by 3 bases and J by 7 bases, with 21 bases left in between. The CDR3 region has the DNA TGTGCCAGCAGCTTGATTGTTCTAACGGGGGTCGGCGGGGAGCTGTTTTTT. This translates into CASSLIVLTGVGGELFF.

The chain links TRBV25-1 to TRBJ1-2; weak D call: TRBD1 (5 bases). The germline CDR1 and CDR2 sequences are MGHDK and SYGVNS. V lost 4 bases and J 4 bases, leaving 13 bases between the germline ends. The CDR3 loop spans 14 amino acids. The CDR3 DNA follows: TGTGCCAGCAGTGGGGGCCTTTCGCTCTATGGCTACACCTTC. Its protein is CASSGGLSLYGYTF.

Here the CDR3 reads CASSPRTGRETQYF. CDR3 bases: TGTGCCAGCAGCCCCAGGACAGGGCGGGAGACCCAGTACTTC. This rearrangement joins TRBV14 to TRBJ2-5, with 8 bases lining up with TRBD1. Losses at the gene ends were 4 bases for V and 5 bases for J; bases not matched to a gene: 6. This CDR3 has 14 residues. Germline values: CDR1 SGHDN, CDR2 FVKESK.

The chain combines TRBV20-1 with TRBJ1-2; D gene ambiguous. Germline V CDR1 and CDR2: DFQATT, SNEGSKA (reference sequence). CDR3 length equals 9 residues. V lost 5 bases and J lost 8, with 6 bases in between. CDR3 nucleotides: TGCAGTGCTCCGGGAGGCTACACCTTC. Protein: CSAPGGYTF.

The rearrangement joins TRBV7-3 to TRBJ1-3, with TRBD1 as a possible D gene (5 bases). In germline, CDR1 is SGHTA, CDR2 FQGTGA. Trimming cost V 0 bases and J 3 bases, with 9 bases left between them. The CDR3 totals 15 residues. CDR3: CASSLTAGGGNTIYF. The CDR3 nucleotides are TGTGCCAGCAGCTTAACTGCCGGGGGTGGAAACACCATATATTTT. The full variable domain, completed using reference TRBV7-3 and TRBJ1-3, is GAGVSQTPSNKVTEKGKYVELRCDPISGHTALYWYRQSLGQGPEFLIYFQGTGAADDSGLPNDRFFAVRPEGSVSTLKIQRTERGDSAVYLCASSLTAGGGNTIYFGEGSWLTVV.

The chain uses TRBV5-1 and TRBJ2-1; the match to TRBD1 covers 8 bases. The germline gives CDR1 SGHRS, CDR2 YFSETQ. V lost 4 bases to trimming and J lost 7 bases; unmatched junction nucleotides: 7. The CDR3 loop spans 14 amino acids. The CDR3 region is CASSPRDRRNEQFF. DNA of the CDR3: TGCGCCAGCAGCCCCCGGGACAGGAGGAATGAGCAGTTCTTC.

This chain uses TRBV5-1 with TRBJ1-6; D ambiguous. Germline CDR1 and CDR2: SGHRS and YFSETQ. Deletions cut 0 bases from V and 8 bases from J, with 9 bases between. The CDR3 consists of 14 residues. As DNA, the CDR3 is TGCGCCAGCAGCTTGGATTCCGGGGATTCACCCCTCCACTTT. This codes for CASSLDSGDSPLHF.

The V gene is TRBV10-1, the J gene TRBJ1-1; D remains unclear. This CDR3 is built from 15 residues. Trimming took off 5 bases at V and 0 bases at J, with 13 bases between the two ends. In germline, CDR1 is WNHNN, CDR2 SYGVQD (reference sequence). The CDR3 sequence is CASSNRSQMNTEAFF. The CDR3 DNA is TGCGCCAGCAGTAATCGGTCTCAAATGAACACTGAAGCTTTCTTT.

This sequence joins TRBV3-1 (or the pseudogene TRBV3-2) and TRBJ1-2, with D maybe TRBD1 (6 bases). Looked up from germline, CDR1 is LGHDT and CDR2 is YNNKEL (reference sequence). Deletions cut 5 bases from V and 0 bases from J, with 10 bases between. There are 14 residues in the CDR3. The CDR3 DNA is TGTGCCAGCAGCTATCGGACAGCTAACTATGGCTACACCTTC. Amino acid sequence: CASSYRTANYGYTF.

The chain employs TRBV6-4 and TRBJ1-1, with a tentative D call TRBD1 (6 bases). The V and J ends lost 0 bases and 11 bases respectively, with 25 bases between them. Looked up from germline, CDR1 is MRHNA and CDR2 is SNTAGT. CDR3 size: 17 residues. The CDR3 loop is CASSDSNGKDSTKGAFF. The CDR3 nucleotides are TGTGCCAGCAGTGACTCGAATGGAAAGGACAGCACTAAAGGGGCTTTCTTT.

The chain carries TRBV4-1 and TRBJ1-2; D gene uncertain. The germline V and J ends were trimmed by 3 bases and 4 bases, with 9 bases remaining between them. The CDR3 totals 13 residues. The germline gives CDR1 MGHRA, CDR2 YSYEKL. The CDR3 is CASSQESFYGYTF. The CDR3 DNA sequence: TGCGCCAGCAGCCAGGAGTCCTTCTATGGCTACACCTTC.

A single count supports this clone. This chain joins TRBV6-5 and TRBJ2-1; 7 bases map to TRBD2. Germline assignment: CDR1 MNHEY and CDR2 SVGAGI. This CDR3 has 13 amino acids. J gave up 9 bases and V 1 base, and 3 bases lay outside the gene matches. The CDR3 sequence is CASSYYGLGEQFF. CDR3 nucleotides: TGTGCCAGCAGTTACTACGGACTAGGTGAGCAGTTCTTC.

The chain recombines TRBV12-3 or TRBV12-4 with TRBJ2-4, with 9 nucleotides matching TRBD1. The junction had 4 bases not matched to a gene; V was cut back by 6 bases and J by 7 bases. The CDR3 is 13 amino acids. The CDR3 region is CASSLGQGNIQYF. DNA of the CDR3: TGTGCCAGCAGCCTGGGACAGGGTAACATTCAGTACTTC.

This sequence joins TRBV5-6 and TRBJ2-2; TRBD2 agrees at 16 bases. V shed 4 bases and J 7 bases; nucleotides not matched to a gene: 7. Germline assignment: CDR1 SGHDT and CDR2 YYEEEE. The CDR3 loop spans 17 amino acids. CDR3 coding DNA: TGTGCCAGCAGCCAGGGACTAGCGGGGGGGCCAGGCGGGGAGCTGTTTTTT. Its translation: CASSQGLAGGPGGELFF.

In DNA form, the CDR3 reads TGTGCCAGCAGCTTCCCCCTTTTGCGGGGGAGCTCCTACGAGCAGTACTTC. Protein sequence: CASSFPLLRGSSYEQYF. This chain links TRBV5-6 with TRBJ2-7; 7 bases align to TRBD2. Germline V gene data show CDR1 as SGHDT and CDR2 as YYEEEE. The CDR3 runs to 17 residues. J lost 0 bases, V lost 2 bases, and 11 bases had no gene match.

This sequence joins TRBV2 and TRBJ1-1, with 9 nucleotides matching TRBD1. V shed 8 bases, J shed 1 base, and the junction held 2 bases outside the gene matches. Per the germline V gene, CDR1 is SNHLY and CDR2 is FYNNEI. The CDR3 is 13 amino acids. The CDR3: CASGQGSNTEAFF. CDR3 DNA: TGTGCCAGCGGACAGGGGTCGAACACTGAAGCTTTCTTT.

The genes are TRBV23-1 and TRBJ1-5; D is perhaps TRBD1 (5 bases). TRBV23-1 is noted as an ORF with a role that remains uncertain. V lost 2 bases, J lost 3 bases, and 14 bases lay in between. This CDR3 is built from 16 residues. CDR3 loop: CASSQPRVGTNQPQHF. CDR3 nucleotides: TGCGCCAGCAGTCAACCCAGGGTCGGCACCAATCAGCCCCAGCATTTT.

The V and J genes are TRBV11-2 and TRBJ1-1; D gene uncertain. The V gene lost 5 bases and the J gene lost 1 base, with 8 bases spanning the gap. The CDR3 contains 13 residues. The germline V gene encodes CDR1 SGHAT and CDR2 FQNNGV. The CDR3 sequence is CASSVDTNTEAFF. In DNA form, the CDR3 reads TGTGCCAGCAGCGTCGACACGAACACTGAAGCTTTCTTT.

V usage is TRBV6-5 and J usage is TRBJ1-1; 7 bases map to TRBD1. The germline V gene has CDR1 MNHEY and CDR2 SVGAGI. V dropped 4 bases and J dropped 11; count of bases not matched to a gene: 19. The CDR3 spans 16 residues. CDR3 nucleotide sequence: TGTGCCAGCAGTTCACTCTTCGGACAGGCGGTGCGAAAGGCTTTCTTT. Residues: CASSSLFGQAVRKAFF.

V is TRBV12-3 or TRBV12-4 and J is TRBJ1-1; possible D gene TRBD1, 5 bases. The CDR3 totals 13 residues. V was clipped by 1 base and J by 5 bases, with 8 bases between them. The CDR3 DNA reads as TGTGCCAGCAGTTTAGTGGGGGGAACTGAAGCTTTCTTT. Amino acids: CASSLVGGTEAFF.

The CDR3 nucleotides are TGTGCCAGCAGCCTCACAGGGGGCACTGAAGCTTTCTTT. Translation: CASSLTGGTEAFF. The genes are TRBV6-5 and TRBJ1-1, with TRBD1 matching 8 bases. Germline V gene lookup returns CDR1 MNHEY and CDR2 SVGAGI. V shed 6 bases and J 4 bases; nucleotides not matched to a gene: 4. CDR3 length equals 13 residues.